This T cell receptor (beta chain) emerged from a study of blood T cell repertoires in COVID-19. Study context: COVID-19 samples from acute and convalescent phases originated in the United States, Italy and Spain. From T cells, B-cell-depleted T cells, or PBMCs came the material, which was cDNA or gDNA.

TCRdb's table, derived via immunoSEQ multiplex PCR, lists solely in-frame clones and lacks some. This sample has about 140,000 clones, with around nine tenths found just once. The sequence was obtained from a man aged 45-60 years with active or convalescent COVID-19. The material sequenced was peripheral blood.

This CDR3 reads CASSGQPSSYEQYF. The CDR3 nucleotides read TGTGCCAGCAGTGGACAGCCCAGCTCCTACGAGCAGTACTTC. The genes are TRBV25-1 and TRBJ2-7; tentatively, D is TRBD1 (5 bases). The CDR3 extends over 14 amino acids. Trimming took 4 bases from V and 0 from J, leaving 10 bases between them. Germline V CDR1 and CDR2: MGHDK, SYGVNS.